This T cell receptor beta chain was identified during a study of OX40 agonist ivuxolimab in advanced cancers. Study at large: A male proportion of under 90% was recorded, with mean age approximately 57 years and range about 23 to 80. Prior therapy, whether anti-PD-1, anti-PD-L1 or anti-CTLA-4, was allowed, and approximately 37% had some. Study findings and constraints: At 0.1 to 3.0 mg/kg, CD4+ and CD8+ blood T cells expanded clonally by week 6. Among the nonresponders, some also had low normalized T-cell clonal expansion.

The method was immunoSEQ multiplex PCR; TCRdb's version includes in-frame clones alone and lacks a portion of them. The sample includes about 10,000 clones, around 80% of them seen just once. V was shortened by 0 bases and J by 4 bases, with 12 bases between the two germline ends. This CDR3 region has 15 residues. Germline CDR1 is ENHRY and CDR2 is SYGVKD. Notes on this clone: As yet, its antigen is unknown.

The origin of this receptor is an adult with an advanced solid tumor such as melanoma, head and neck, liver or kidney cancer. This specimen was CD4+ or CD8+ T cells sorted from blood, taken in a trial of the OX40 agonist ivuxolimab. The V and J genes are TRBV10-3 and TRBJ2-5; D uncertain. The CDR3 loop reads CAISESFGPLETQYF. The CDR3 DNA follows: TGTGCCATCAGTGAGTCTTTTGGACCTTTAGAGACCCAGTACTTC.